The sequence of this T cell receptor (beta chain) was determined in a study of STAT5B mutations in CD4+ large granular lymphocyte leukemia. The study, taken as a whole, reports: Patient CD4-sorted repertoires looked more clonal than healthy CD4+ repertoires, even without putative leukemic clones.

On this clone: The antigen remains unidentified.

Profiling relied on immunoSEQ multiplex PCR, and the TCRdb table lists in-frame clones only, not all of them. Among tens of thousands of clones, about 82% were seen once, and the ten largest hold less than 4.5%. Looked up from germline, CDR1 is MGHRA and CDR2 is YSYEKL. V lost 1 base to trimming and J lost 3 bases, with 12 bases between them. This CDR3 is built from 15 residues. The rearrangement links TRBV4-1 to TRBJ1-2, with D unresolved. The sequence came from a human donor in good health. Specimen: CD4+ T cells from blood buffy coats. CDR3 nucleotides: TGCGCCAGCAGCCAAGTTGGCTTCGAGGACTATGGCTACACCTTC. Translating gives CASSQVGFEDYGYTF.